This T cell receptor (beta chain) was identified during a study of OX40 agonist ivuxolimab in advanced cancers. Turning to the study itself: Those treated in dose escalation had hepatocellular carcinoma, melanoma, renal cell cancer or head and neck cancer. Three individuals attained partial responses, comprising one hepatocellular carcinoma case and two cutaneous melanoma cases.

Study conclusions and caveats: A proportion of nonresponders additionally exhibited low normalized T-cell clonal expansion. Averaging showed that CD8+ T cells had more expanded clones than CD4+ did.

A word on this clone: Antigen specificity is unknown.

Sequenced by immunoSEQ multiplex PCR; TCRdb stores in-frame clones only, minus some. The sample consists of 80,000 or so clones, 80% to 95% of them appearing once. The V gene lost 8 bases and the J gene lost 1 base, with 12 bases spanning the gap. The CDR3 has 12 residues. Germline V gives CDR1 GTSNPN, CDR2 SVGIG (reference sequence). The chain has TRBV30 and TRBJ2-7; the D is unclear. The sequence was obtained from an adult with an advanced solid tumor such as melanoma, head and neck, liver or kidney cancer. This material consisted of CD4+ or CD8+ T cells sorted from blood, taken in a trial of the OX40 agonist ivuxolimab. This CDR3 is CAGIRPSYEQYF. The DNA for the CDR3 is TGTGCCGGAATTAGGCCGTCCTACGAGCAGTACTTC.